This TCR beta chain is from a study of T cells in Graves' hyperthyroidism and ophthalmopathy. Study-level findings and limits: Blood samples included most of the expanded thyroid clonotypes exceeding 0.001.

This clonotype was counted many times. Antigen specificity is unknown. The CDR3 is made up of 15 amino acids. V was clipped by 2 bases and J by 1 base, with 11 bases between them. There were TCR beta CDR3 regions amplified from RNA transcripts. Researchers ran a first-round RT-PCR on the TCR CDR3 using the HTBI primer set. TCRdb used MiXCR to reprocess the multiplex PCR reads, holding one entry per CDR3 protein. The sample lists some 250,000 distinct CDR3 sequences; less than 15% were seen once. Uncontrolled infection, other autoimmune disease, pregnancy or lactation led to exclusion. The blood was taken when hyperthyroidism was first diagnosed, before any ophthalmopathy symptoms showed up.

The sequencing sample was made of blood. This rearrangement joins TRBV12-3 or TRBV12-4 to TRBJ1-1; D perhaps matches TRBD1 (6 bases). The TCR comes from a woman aged 40 to 49 with Graves' hyperthyroidism that later progressed to Graves' ophthalmopathy. CDR3 sequence: CASSLLAGANTEAFF. CDR3 DNA sequence: TGTGCCAGCAGTTTATTGGCAGGGGCGAACACTGAAGCTTTCTTT.